This record covers a single TCR beta chain. The trim removed 0 bases at V and 3 bases at J, leaving 5 bases unmatched. This CDR3 is 16 amino acids long. Germline V gene lookup returns CDR1 SGDLS and CDR2 YYNGEE. This sample was taken from a study of blood T cell repertoires in COVID-19. Across the study: Material from acute and convalescent COVID-19 was sourced from the United States, Italy and Spain. PBMCs, B-cell-depleted T cells, or T cells were the source of the cDNA or gDNA that made up the material.

In the original analysis: Amplification from reference gene primers served as the basis for estimated nucleated cell counts. TCRdb's table, derived via immunoSEQ multiplex PCR, lists solely in-frame clones and lacks some. That table gives V, J and clone size, and the DNA gave D and trimming. Of about 310,000 clones in the sample, more than 75% were seen once. Sample: peripheral blood. The receptor was derived from a woman between 50 and 59 years old who had recovered from COVID-19. The gene calls are TRBV9 and TRBJ2-2, with TRBD2 identical over 7 bases. In DNA, the CDR3 is TGTGCCAGCAGCGTAGAGGCGGGAGTCGACACCGGGGAGCTGTTTTTT. It codes for CASSVEAGVDTGELFF.